This T cell receptor (beta chain) comes out of a study of patients and donors after allogeneic stem cell transplantation. Using its own MiXCR run on the RT-PCR reads, TCRdb lists one record per CDR3 protein. Of 150,000 or so distinct CDR3 sequences listed, approximately 24% are singletons. Material: blood, either unsorted or a sorted T cell fraction (not recorded which). This sequence originates from a human donor who was either an allogeneic HSCT recipient or a stem cell or donor lymphocyte infusion donor (not recorded which). It is not recorded whose cells these are; they may come from a transplant donor.

As DNA, the CDR3 is TGTGCCAGCATCGTGGGGGGTGCGGCGGATGAGCAGTTCTTC. It yields the protein CASIVGGAADEQFF. The chain recombines TRBV7-8 with TRBJ2-1; D is possibly TRBD2 (6 bases). The CDR3 extends over 14 amino acids. Germline V gene data show CDR1 as SGHVS and CDR2 as FQNEAQ. V was clipped by 7 bases and J by 8 bases, with 18 bases between them. The variable domain in full, with the rest retrieved from reference TRBV7-8 and TRBJ2-1, is GAGVSQSPRYKVAKRGQDVALRCDPISGHVSLFWYQQALGQGPEFLTYFQNEAQLDKSGLPSDRFFAERPEGSVSTLKIQRTQQEDSAVYLCASIVGGAADEQFFGPGTRLTVL.